Shown below are 26 T cell receptor beta chains from a single sample sequenced in a study of molecular identifiers for immune sequencing clone quantification. TCRdb passed the PCR reads through MiXCR, listing each CDR3 protein once. In the table there are 490,000 or so distinct CDR3 sequences, roughly 25% of which are singletons. The sample consisted of naive CD8+ T cells from blood, with Jurkat cell RNA spiked in. Subset indicated: FACS-sorted CD8+CD4-CCR7+CD45RA+ naive T cells. All receptors come from a human donor in good health. Some libraries in this study had Jurkat cell RNA spiked in.

The genes are TRBV6-2 or TRBV6-3 and TRBJ2-7, with D maybe TRBD1 (6 bases). The CDR3 runs to 16 residues. The V and J ends lost 5 bases and 2 bases respectively, with 19 bases between them. CDR1 and CDR2 from the germline V gene are MNHEY and SVGEGT. In DNA form, the CDR3 reads TGTGCCAGCAGTACGAACCAAGGACAGCCCCCCTACGAGCAGTACTTC. This translates into CASSTNQGQPPYEQYF.

This clonotype was seen more than once but under ten times. The chain combines TRBV19 with TRBJ1-1, with 9 nucleotides matching TRBD1. Germline CDR1 reads LNHDA; CDR2 reads SQIVND (reference sequence). The CDR3 has 16 amino acids. J was trimmed by 6 bases and V by 6 bases; bases with no gene match: 14. This CDR3 reads CASRSGTGTDRAEAFF. The DNA of the CDR3 is TGTGCCAGTAGGTCCGGGACAGGGACCGACCGGGCTGAAGCTTTCTTT.

This clonotype was recorded at least ten times. The V call is TRBV20-1, the J call TRBJ2-7; 8 nucleotides align to TRBD1. The CDR3 is made up of 13 amino acids. Germline CDR1 is DFQATT and CDR2 is SNEGSKA (reference sequence). V lost 3 bases and J lost 4; bases outside the gene matches: 5. CDR3 amino acids: CSARRQGSYEQYF. The DNA of the CDR3 is TGCAGTGCTAGGAGACAGGGGAGTTACGAGCAGTACTTC.

As for this clonotype: Since a much larger clone is just one base distant, this may be a read error. The chain has TRBV20-1 and TRBJ2-7; the D gene could be TRBD1 or TRBD2 (5 bases each). Deletions cut 0 bases from V and 7 bases from J, with 22 bases between. This CDR3 comprises 16 residues. CDR1 is DFQATT, CDR2 SNEGSKA, per germline (reference sequence). Written as DNA, the CDR3 is TGCAGTGCTAGAGATTACCCGGGATCAGTCGGGGCGGAGCAGTACTTC. Its translation is CSARDYPGSVGAEQYF.

The chain employs TRBV20-1 and TRBJ2-7, with D perhaps being TRBD1 or TRBD2 (5 bases each). V lost 6 bases and J 7 bases, leaving 25 bases between the germline ends. This CDR3 region has 15 residues. Per germline, CDR1 DFQATT and CDR2 SNEGSKA (reference sequence). The CDR3 here is CSALPTLGQGREQYF. The CDR3 DNA is TGCAGTGCCCTACCGACCCTGGGGCAGGGACGGGAGCAGTACTTC.

This clonotype has more than one count but fewer than ten. V and J are TRBV9 and TRBJ2-1; TRBD2 agrees at 8 bases. The CDR3 has 15 amino acids. The trim removed 3 bases at V and 1 base at J, leaving 3 bases unmatched. Germline V gene data show CDR1 as SGDLS and CDR2 as YYNGEE. CDR3 in DNA: TGTGCCAGCAGCGGGGAGCGGGAGTCCTACAATGAGCAGTTCTTC. Translated: CASSGERESYNEQFF.

Ten or more counts support this clonotype. V is TRBV7-6 and J is TRBJ2-6; perhaps TRBD1 as D (6 bases). The CDR3 runs 16 residues. With 1 base removed from V and 4 bases from J, the gap between germline ends came to 11 bases. Germline V lookup: CDR1 SGHVS, CDR2 FNYEAQ. CDR3 in amino acids: CASSLDQGTGANVLTF. The DNA for the CDR3 is TGTGCCAGCAGCTTAGATCAGGGGACCGGGGCCAACGTCCTGACTTTC.

Concerning this clonotype itself: This may arise from a read error, as a much more abundant clone is one base away. The chain recombines TRBV12-3 or TRBV12-4 with TRBJ1-1, with TRBD1 matching 7 bases. This CDR3 region has 13 residues. The CDR3 coding sequence is TGTCCCAGCAGTTCCACAGGGGCTTATGAAGCTTTCTTT. This sequence encodes CPSSSTGAYEAFF.

The chain uses TRBV27 and TRBJ2-3; a weak D match, TRBD1 (7 bases). V was shortened by 5 bases and J by 0 bases, with 15 bases between the two germline ends. Per the germline V gene, CDR1 is MNHEY and CDR2 is SMNVEV (reference sequence). The CDR3 is made up of 16 amino acids. DNA for the CDR3: TGTGCCAGCAGTGAGACAGGGACTTCTAGCACAGATACGCAGTATTTT. Translation: CASSETGTSSTDTQYF.

To note about this clonotype: This may come from a read error, since a much larger clone is one base off. The V gene is TRBV19, the J gene TRBJ2-6; perhaps TRBD1 as D (5 bases). The CDR3 extends over 16 amino acids. Germline-derived CDR1 and CDR2 are LNHDA and SQIVND (reference sequence). In DNA form, the CDR3 reads TGTGCCAGTACCAGTATTACCGGCTCTGGGGCCAACGTCCTGCCTTTC. Translated, it gives CASTSITGSGANVLPF.

The chain carries TRBV30 and TRBJ2-3, with unresolved D. Trimming took off 3 bases at V and 4 bases at J, with 14 bases between the two ends. This CDR3 contains 14 residues. Germline V lookup: CDR1 GTSNPN, CDR2 SVGIG (reference sequence). CDR3 sequence: CAWSSVAPPDTQYF. The CDR3 nucleotides read TGTGCCTGGAGCTCGGTCGCTCCCCCAGATACGCAGTATTTT.

This clonotype was detected many times. The V call is TRBV5-4, the J call TRBJ1-2, with 8 bases identical to TRBD1. The trim removed 0 bases at V and 5 bases at J, leaving 15 bases unmatched. Germline V lookup: CDR1 SGHNT, CDR2 YYREEE (reference sequence). This CDR3 is 18 amino acids long. CDR3 loop: CASSLVPGQVPPPYGYTF. CDR3 nucleotides: TGTGCCAGCAGCTTGGTCCCGGGACAGGTGCCTCCACCATATGGCTACACCTTC.

Remarks on this clonotype: This may come from a read error, since a much larger clone is one base off. This chain links TRBV29-1 with TRBJ1-5; TRBD1 agrees at 8 bases. The J call may be wrong; the DNA end is better matched by TRBJ2-3. The CDR3 consists of 13 residues. Per the germline V gene, CDR1 is SQVTM and CDR2 is ANQGSEA. The CDR3: CSVEQGDGQPQYF. CDR3 coding DNA: TGCAGCGTGGAACAGGGGGACGGACAGCCCCAGTATTTT.

A few counts support this clonotype. This chain links TRBV5-4 with TRBJ1-5; the D is unclear. Germline V gives CDR1 SGHNT, CDR2 YYREEE (reference sequence). The V and J ends lost 2 bases and 5 bases respectively, with 11 bases between them. The CDR3 spans 14 residues. The CDR3 sequence: CASSLQGSDQPQHF. The CDR3 nucleotides read TGTGCCAGCAGCTTACAAGGGTCGGATCAGCCCCAGCATTTT.

This clonotype was seen many times. This CDR3 reads CASRSRGQYF. The CDR3 DNA sequence: TGCGCCAGCAGGTCCAGGGGGCAGTACTTC. The V gene is TRBV5-1, the J gene TRBJ2-7, with D possibly being TRBD1 (6 bases). This CDR3 comprises 10 residues. CDR1 and CDR2 from the germline V gene are SGHRS and YFSETQ. V lost 5 bases, J lost 9 bases, and 9 bases lay in between.

This clonotype turned up a few times. This chain uses TRBV6-4 with TRBJ1-2; tentative D call: TRBD1 (5 bases). CDR3 length: 16 residues. Germline V gene sequence: CDR1 MRHNA, CDR2 SNTAGT. V lost 3 bases, J lost 2 bases, and 16 bases lay in between. CDR3 in amino acids: CASSEGPGRPNYGYTF. The CDR3 DNA reads as TGTGCCAGCAGTGAGGGGCCGGGACGGCCAAACTATGGCTACACCTTC.

This chain uses TRBV12-3 or TRBV12-4 with TRBJ2-2, with 9 bases lining up with TRBD2. The ends lost 3 bases at V and 2 bases at J; junction bases unmatched: 7. The CDR3 covers 17 residues. Here the CDR3 reads CASSFPSGVPNTGELFF. The CDR3 nucleotides read TGTGCCAGCAGTTTCCCTAGCGGGGTGCCCAACACCGGGGAGCTGTTTTTT.

A note on this clonotype: The germline gene is not matched at one end of the junction; a read error may be the cause. The chain is built from TRBV6-5 and TRBJ1-4; the D is unclear. Germline loops: CDR1 MNHEY, CDR2 SVGAGI. The CDR3 is made up of 13 amino acids. The CDR3 here is CAGSYGVSEKLFF. CDR3 nucleotides: TGTGCCGGCAGTTACGGGGTTAGTGAAAAACTGTTTTTT.

The rearrangement links TRBV19 to TRBJ1-5; TRBD1 is a possible D gene (5 bases). The V gene's germline CDR1 is LNHDA and CDR2 SQIVND (reference sequence). The CDR3 runs 16 residues. V was clipped by 6 bases and J by 4 bases, with 19 bases between them. The CDR3 DNA follows: TGTGCCAGTAGCCCAGAGGTGCGGGGGTTTAATCAGCCCCAGCATTTT. This sequence encodes CASSPEVRGFNQPQHF.

This clonotype was counted between two and nine times. V and J are TRBV11-2 and TRBJ2-3, with D possibly matching TRBD1 (5 bases). CDR1 and CDR2 (germline): SGHAT, FQNNGV. The CDR3 is made up of 15 amino acids. V gave up 3 bases and J gave up 2 bases, with 12 bases separating them. DNA of the CDR3: TGTGCCAGCAGCTTGGCGGCAGGGTACACAGATACGCAGTATTTT. Encoded protein: CASSLAAGYTDTQYF.

This rearrangement joins TRBV7-7 to TRBJ2-1, with D perhaps being TRBD1 or TRBD2 (5 bases each). The CDR3 loop spans 14 amino acids. Germline V CDR1 and CDR2: SSHAT, FNYEAQ (reference sequence). The ends were cut back, 2 bases at V and 8 bases at J, with 13 bases in the middle. The CDR3 here is CASSLSPGTDEQFF. CDR3 in DNA: TGTGCCAGCAGCTTAAGCCCAGGGACCGATGAGCAGTTCTTC.

In regard to this clonotype: This may come from a read error, since a much larger clone is one base off. This CDR3 fails to terminate in the conserved phenylalanine or tryptophan, so it likely reflects a read error. This rearrangement joins TRBV9 to TRBJ1-1; D not certain. CDR1 is SGDLS, CDR2 YYNGEE, per germline. The CDR3 loop spans 13 amino acids. Trimming took off 0 bases at V and 5 bases at J, with 8 bases between the two ends. The CDR3 region has the DNA TGTGCCAGCAGCGTAGGGAGTCAAACTGAAGCTTTCTCT. The encoded protein is CASSVGSQTEAFS.

This clonotype was observed a few times. The V call is TRBV20-1, the J call TRBJ2-1; no clear D gene. The V end was cut by 3 bases, the J end by 0 bases, with 9 bases between. The CDR3 covers 14 residues. Germline values: CDR1 DFQATT, CDR2 SNEGSKA (reference sequence). The CDR3 loop is CSASFQDSYNEQFF. For the CDR3, the DNA is TGCAGTGCTAGTTTCCAGGACTCCTACAATGAGCAGTTCTTC.

The chain recombines TRBV11-2 with TRBJ2-7; possibly TRBD1 for D (5 bases). Germline CDR1 and CDR2: SGHAT and FQNNGV. V dropped 4 bases and J dropped 6 bases, with 10 bases sitting between them. The CDR3 is 12 amino acids. The DNA of the CDR3 is TGTGCCAGCAGCTCAATCAGGGCCGAGCAGTACTTC. Protein: CASSSIRAEQYF.

Comments on this clonotype: This may come from a read error, since a much larger clone is one base off. V gene TRBV6-2 or TRBV6-3 combines with J gene TRBJ1-1; maybe TRBD1 (5 bases). CDR1 is MNHEY, CDR2 SVGEGT, per germline. The CDR3 contains 14 residues. The V end lost 6 bases, the J end lost 0 bases, and 11 bases lay between the germline ends. CDR3 in DNA: TGTGCCAGCAGAAAAGACAGCATGAACACTGAAGCTTTCTTT. Protein product: CASRKDSMNTEAFF.

The chain employs TRBV6-2 or TRBV6-3 and TRBJ2-7; D may be TRBD1 (5 bases). The CDR3 length is 15 residues. Germline V gene sequence: CDR1 MNHEY, CDR2 SVGEGT. Between the trimmed V and J ends, which lost 0 bases and 2 bases, there was a span of 11 bases. The CDR3 coding sequence is TGTGCCAGCAGTTACTCGACAGAGCCAACCTACGAGCAGTACTTC. This encodes CASSYSTEPTYEQYF.